The source of this TCR beta chain is a study of blood T cell repertoires in COVID-19. The wider study: Samples representing acute and convalescent COVID-19 were sourced from the United States, Italy and Spain. The analysed material was cDNA or gDNA that came from T cells, B-cell-depleted T cells, or PBMCs.

This clone was recorded a few times. The authors' processing: Estimation of nucleated cell counts relied on the amplification of reference gene primers. The protocol was immunoSEQ multiplex PCR, while the TCRdb copy is restricted to in-frame clones and leaves out a portion. Clone size and the V and J calls come from that table; the DNA yielded D and trimming. The data contain about 200,000 clones, around 85% of them seen just once; the ten biggest clones take up roughly 13%. CDR3 length equals 15 residues. V lost 0 bases, J lost 6 bases, and 13 bases lay in between. Germline V CDR1 and CDR2: SGDLS, YYNGEE.

This clonotype originated in a man aged 50-59 years who had recovered from COVID-19. Sequencing was done on a sample of peripheral blood. The chain uses TRBV9 and TRBJ1-5; D is possibly TRBD1 (5 bases). CDR3 in amino acids: CASSVEWGPGQPQHF. The CDR3 coding sequence is TGTGCCAGCAGCGTAGAGTGGGGCCCGGGTCAGCCCCAGCATTTT.